This TCR beta chain originates from a study of shared clonotypes between healthy human individuals. Across the whole study: Donor ages ranged 18 to 49 years: two women, a few men. The study, taken as a whole, reports: Memory subsets generally showed smaller estimated richness than naive subsets did.

The CDR3 extends over 16 amino acids. Germline V lookup: CDR1 SGHRS, CDR2 YFSETQ. V lost 7 bases to trimming and J lost 3 bases, with 23 bases between them. In the authors' workflow: Because ImmunoSEQ provided only junction sequences with no quality scores, the filtering differed. Data came from immunoSEQ multiplex PCR; TCRdb stores just in-frame clones and leaves some out. The D gene and trimming were derived from the DNA, and the V and J assignments and clone size from that table. The repertoire holds hundreds of thousands of clones, with roughly 70% as singletons. This clone occurred many times. As yet, its antigen is unknown. The sample has other DNA sequences that encode this CDR3 too.

The receptor's source is a man younger than 40 in good health. This chain uses TRBV5-1 with TRBJ2-7; perhaps TRBD2 as D (5 bases). Material for sequencing was memory CD4+ T cells sorted from blood. Regarding subset: CD45RA-negative fraction. CDR3 in DNA: TGCGCCAGCCAGGACGAGGGCGCTTCCGCGGGCTACGAGCAGTACTTC. It encodes CASQDEGASAGYEQYF.